The present T cell receptor (beta chain) was sequenced within a study of CD8+ T cells in alopecia areata. Extracted RNA was reverse transcribed, and the resulting cDNA served as sequencing template. TCRdb keeps only in-frame clones here, not all; method: immunoSEQ multiplex PCR. The sample records more than 95,000 clones, around 59% being singletons. The V gene lost 5 bases and the J gene lost 3 bases, with 16 bases spanning the gap. This CDR3 is 14 amino acids long. CDR1 is SQVTM, CDR2 ANQGSEA, per germline. The sample taken for sequencing was CD4+ T cells sorted from blood. The V and J genes are TRBV29-1 and TRBJ1-1, with D tentatively TRBD1 (6 bases). This clonotype was sampled from a human donor in good health. CDR3 sequence: CSVRKNREDTEAFF. CDR3 coding DNA: TGCAGCGTTCGTAAGAACAGGGAGGACACTGAAGCTTTCTTT.